The present T cell receptor (beta chain) was sequenced within a study of blood T cell repertoires in COVID-19. Study details: Sites across the United States, Italy and Spain contributed samples from acute and convalescent COVID-19.

CDR3 size: 19 residues. CDR1 is SGHAT, CDR2 FQNNGV, per germline. V lost 5 bases and J lost 1; bases outside the gene matches: 15. This clone occurred a few times. Some clones are missing from TCRdb's copy, which holds only in-frame ones; the method was immunoSEQ multiplex PCR. The sample carries hundreds of thousands of clones, almost 85% recorded once. V usage is TRBV11-2 and J usage is TRBJ2-2; 8 bases map to TRBD2. The source material was peripheral blood. The receptor comes from a middle-aged man with active or convalescent COVID-19. For the CDR3, the DNA is TGTGCCAGCAGCACAGTGGCCAGCGGGAGCAGAGGGAACACCGGGGAGCTGTTTTTT. Translating it yields CASSTVASGSRGNTGELFF.